Each of the 6 T cell receptor beta chains below was sequenced from the same sample in a study of glioma-infiltrating T cells. TCR alpha and beta CDR3 regions were amplified from RNA using iRepertoire nested multiplex PCR. Each CDR3 protein gets one entry after TCRdb re-called the multiplex PCR reads with MiXCR. The sample contains around 190,000 distinct CDR3 sequences, 32% of which appear only once. Input material: glioma tissue, nonneoplastic brain tissue, or PBMCs (not recorded which). These receptor sequences come from a human donor with low-grade glioma or glioblastoma, undergoing nonglioma brain surgery, or in good health (not recorded which).

This clonotype has a count of ten or more. V gene TRBV7-9 combines with J gene TRBJ2-5; D gene ambiguous. In germline, CDR1 is SEHNR, CDR2 FQNEAQ (reference sequence). The germline V and J ends were trimmed by 2 bases and 1 base, with 11 bases remaining between them. CDR3 length equals 15 residues. CDR3: CASSLIGRTQETQYF. The CDR3 region has the DNA TGTGCCAGCAGCTTAATCGGGCGGACCCAAGAGACCCAGTACTTC.

A remark on this clonotype: A clone one base away is much larger, so this may be a read error. The chain couples TRBV12-3 or TRBV12-4 to TRBJ1-1; perhaps TRBD1 as D (5 bases). V lost 2 bases to trimming and J lost 5 bases, with 9 bases between them. CDR3 length: 13 amino acids. The CDR3 bases are TGTGCCAGCAGTTTACTGACAGCTACTGAAGCTTTCTTT. Translation gives CASSLLTATEAFF.

This chain joins TRBV10-2 and TRBJ2-3; TRBD2 might be the D (6 bases). The germline V gene has CDR1 WSHSY and CDR2 SAAADI. V was pared by 2 bases and J by 13 bases, with 10 bases between. The length of the CDR3 is 11 residues. The CDR3 DNA reads TGCGCCAGCAGTGAGCGGGAGAATGAGTATTTT. Its protein product is CASSERENEYF.

This clonotype was detected once. The gene calls are TRBV6-2 or TRBV6-3 and TRBJ1-1; D may be TRBD1 (5 bases). Looked up from germline, CDR1 is MNHEY and CDR2 is SVGEGT. The CDR3 is 14 amino acids. V lost 6 bases to trimming and J lost 0 bases, with 11 bases between them. The CDR3 spells CASRAGTLNTEAFF. The CDR3, as DNA: TGTGCCAGCAGAGCCGGGACCTTGAACACTGAAGCTTTCTTT.

DNA of the CDR3: TGCGCCAGCAGCTTGGAGAGGCGGCAGTTTAACTACAATGAGCAGTTCTTC. Amino acid sequence: CASSLERRQFNYNEQFF. The chain combines TRBV5-1 with TRBJ2-1; D gene uncertain. The CDR3 is made up of 17 amino acids. With 0 bases removed from V and 3 bases from J, the gap between germline ends came to 16 bases. The germline V gene has CDR1 SGHRS and CDR2 YFSETQ.

The chain has TRBV6-1 and TRBJ2-7, with TRBD2 identical over 10 bases. The CDR3 covers 14 residues. Trimming removed 8 bases from V and 2 bases from J; junction bases left unmatched: 6. CDR1 is MNHNS, CDR2 SASEGT, per germline. CDR3 sequence reads: CASRPLAGAYEQYF. In DNA, the CDR3 is TGTGCCAGCCGCCCTCTAGCGGGGGCCTACGAGCAGTACTTC.